Listed here is a single T cell receptor beta chain. This specimen comes from a study of blood T cell repertoires in COVID-19. Study background: Acute-phase and convalescent COVID-19 samples originated in the United States, Italy and Spain.

Original handling: Nucleated cell number was recorded as an estimate derived from reference gene primer amplification. Some clones are missing from TCRdb's copy, which holds only in-frame ones; the method was immunoSEQ multiplex PCR. V and J calls and clone size are those listed in that table; D and trimming were worked out from the DNA. The table includes around 220,000 clones, roughly 84% detected once. Trimming cost V 4 bases and J 4 bases; bases outside gene matches: 6. The CDR3 loop spans 15 amino acids. The germline gives CDR1 SGDLS, CDR2 YYNGEE. The chain uses TRBV9 and TRBJ2-3; 10 bases are a match to TRBD2. The receptor comes from a man in his thirties or forties with active or convalescent COVID-19. Material for sequencing was peripheral blood. CDR3 nucleotides: TGTGCCAGCAGCCCGTCTAGCGGGAGAGCAGATACGCAGTATTTT. This gives the protein CASSPSSGRADTQYF.